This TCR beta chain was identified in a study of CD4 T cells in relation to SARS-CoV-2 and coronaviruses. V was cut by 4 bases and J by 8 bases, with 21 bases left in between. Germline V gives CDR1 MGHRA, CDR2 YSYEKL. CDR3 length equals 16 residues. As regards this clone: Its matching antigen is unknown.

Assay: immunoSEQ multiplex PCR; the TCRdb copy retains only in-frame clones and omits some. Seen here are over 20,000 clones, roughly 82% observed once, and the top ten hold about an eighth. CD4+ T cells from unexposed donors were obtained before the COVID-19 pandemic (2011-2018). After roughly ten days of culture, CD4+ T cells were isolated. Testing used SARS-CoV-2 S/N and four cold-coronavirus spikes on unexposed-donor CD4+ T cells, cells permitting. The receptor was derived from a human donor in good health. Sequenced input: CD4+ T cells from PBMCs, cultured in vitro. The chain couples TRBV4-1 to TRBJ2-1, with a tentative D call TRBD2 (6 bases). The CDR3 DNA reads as TGCGCCAGCAGCCTCCCGACTAGAACAAATAATTATGAGCAGTTCTTC. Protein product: CASSLPTRTNNYEQFF.